The rows below give T cell receptor beta chains drawn from one sample of a study of naive and memory T cell subsets. TCRdb independently ran MiXCR on the 5' RACE reads; one entry per CDR3 protein. There are 32,000 or so distinct CDR3 sequences in the sample; 16% occur only once, and roughly 2.6% lies in the top ten. The receptor source for this set is a female donor in good health. CDR3s include the opening cysteine and the closing phenylalanine or tryptophan.

TRBJ2-7	TRBV20-1	CSARVPGLDIYEQYF
TRBJ1-6	TRBV5-1	CASSLEGGYNSPLHF
TRBJ2-7	TRBV29-1	CSVRDSGSSYEQYF
TRBJ2-7	TRBV5-1	CASSLSVTYEQYF
TRBJ1-6	TRBV5-1	CASSLADSPLHF
TRBJ2-2	TRBV6-6	CASSYRESTGELFF
TRBJ2-5	TRBV29-1	CSVEDVRGWQETQYF
TRBJ2-3	TRBV2	CASSEASAGPTDTQYF
TRBJ2-1	TRBV20-1	CSAHRPTFYNEQFF
TRBJ1-1	TRBV7-2	CASSPPWRREAFF
TRBJ1-4	TRBV2	CASSGETGGEKLFF
TRBJ2-7	TRBV6-1	CAIMKTDSYSYEQYF
TRBJ2-5	TRBV5-5	CASSQEFGTGPETQYF
TRBJ2-4	TRBV10-2	CASSEAASQYF
TRBJ2-1	TRBV18	CASSPKSTSGGAEPFF
TRBJ2-3	TRBV27	CASSFSSWSSGGTDTQYF
TRBJ2-4	TRBV6-2/TRBV6-3	CASRPVAGVKNIQYF
TRBJ2-1	TRBV20-1	CSAAGFNEQFF
TRBJ2-1	TRBV7-2	CASSHPLRGGGGSYNEQFF
TRBJ2-7	TRBV29-1	CSVGQGSLYEQYF
TRBJ1-5	TRBV4-2	CASSQALGNQPQHF
TRBJ1-2	TRBV12-3/TRBV12-4	CASRLAGAPNYGYTF
TRBJ1-1	TRBV3-1	CASSQMTEAFF
TRBJ2-2	TRBV7-2	CASSLVENTGELFF
TRBJ1-2	TRBV20-1	CSAADRDYGYTF